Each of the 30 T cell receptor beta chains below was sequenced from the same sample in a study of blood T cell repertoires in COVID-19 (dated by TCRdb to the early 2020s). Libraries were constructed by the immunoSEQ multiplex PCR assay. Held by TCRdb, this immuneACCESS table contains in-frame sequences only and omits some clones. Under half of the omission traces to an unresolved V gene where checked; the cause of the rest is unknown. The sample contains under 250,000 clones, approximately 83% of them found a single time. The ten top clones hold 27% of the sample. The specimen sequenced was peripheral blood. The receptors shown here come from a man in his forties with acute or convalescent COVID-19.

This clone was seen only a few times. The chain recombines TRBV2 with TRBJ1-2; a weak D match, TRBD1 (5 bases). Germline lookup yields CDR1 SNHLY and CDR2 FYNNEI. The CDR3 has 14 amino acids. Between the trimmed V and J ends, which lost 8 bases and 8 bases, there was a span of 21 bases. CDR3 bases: TGTGCCAGCCGTGCGGAGGGGTTTTCCGAGGGCTACACCTTC. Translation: CASRAEGFSEGYTF.

The DNA for the CDR3 is TGTGCCGCCCAGGGGACCTACTATGGCTACACCTTC. Its protein is CAAQGTYYGYTF. The V and J genes are TRBV28 and TRBJ1-2; a weak D match, TRBD1 (6 bases). The length of the CDR3 is 12 residues. With 11 bases removed from V and 3 bases from J, the gap between germline ends came to 13 bases. Germline CDR1 MDHEN, CDR2 SYDVKM.

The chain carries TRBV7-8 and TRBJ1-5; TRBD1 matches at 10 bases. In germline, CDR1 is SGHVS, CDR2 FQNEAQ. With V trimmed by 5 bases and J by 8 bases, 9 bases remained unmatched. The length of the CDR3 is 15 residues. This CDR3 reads CASSPPGQGYEPQHF. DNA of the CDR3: TGTGCCAGCAGCCCCCCGGGACAGGGGTATGAGCCCCAGCATTTT.

CDR3 in DNA: TGTGCCAGCAGCTTGTACCACGACGGGTACGAGCAGTACTTC. Protein product: CASSLYHDGYEQYF. The V call is TRBV5-6, the J call TRBJ2-7; no firm D call. Germline loops: CDR1 SGHDT, CDR2 YYEEEE. This CDR3 region has 14 residues. V gave up 1 base and J gave up 4 bases, with 12 bases separating them.

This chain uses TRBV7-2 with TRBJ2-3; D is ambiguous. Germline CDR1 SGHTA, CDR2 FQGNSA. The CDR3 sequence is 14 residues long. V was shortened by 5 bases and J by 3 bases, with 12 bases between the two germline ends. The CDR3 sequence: CASSVTETTDTQYF. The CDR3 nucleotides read TGTGCCAGCAGCGTAACAGAAACAACAGATACGCAGTATTTT.

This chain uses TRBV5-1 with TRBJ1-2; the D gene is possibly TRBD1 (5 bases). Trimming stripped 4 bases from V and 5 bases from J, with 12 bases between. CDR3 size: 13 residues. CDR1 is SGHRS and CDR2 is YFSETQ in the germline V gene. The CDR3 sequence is CASSVTGDYGYTF. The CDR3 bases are TGCGCCAGCAGCGTTACAGGTGATTATGGCTACACCTTC. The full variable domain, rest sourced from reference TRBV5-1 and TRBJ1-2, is KAGVTQTPRYLIKTRGQQVTLSCSPISGHRSVSWYQQTPGQGLQFLFEYFSETQRNKGNFPGRFSGRQFSNSRSEMNVSTLELGDSALYLCASSVTGDYGYTFGSGTRLTVV.

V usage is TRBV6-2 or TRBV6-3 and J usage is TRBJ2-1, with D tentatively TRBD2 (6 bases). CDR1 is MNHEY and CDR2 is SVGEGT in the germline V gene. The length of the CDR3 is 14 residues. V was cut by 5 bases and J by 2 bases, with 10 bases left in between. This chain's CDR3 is CASSVAVTYNEQFF. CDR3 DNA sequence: TGTGCCAGCAGTGTAGCGGTAACCTACAATGAGCAGTTCTTC.

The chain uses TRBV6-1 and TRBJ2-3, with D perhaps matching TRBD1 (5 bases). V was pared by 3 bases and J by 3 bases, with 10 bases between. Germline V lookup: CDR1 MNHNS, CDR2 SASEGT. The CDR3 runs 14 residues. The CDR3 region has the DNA TGTGCCAGCAGTGACAGGGAATGGACAGATACGCAGTATTTT. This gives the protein CASSDREWTDTQYF.

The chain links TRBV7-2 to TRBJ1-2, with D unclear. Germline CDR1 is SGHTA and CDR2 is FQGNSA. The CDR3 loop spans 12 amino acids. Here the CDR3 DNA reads TGTGCACTGTGGCGGATAAACTATGGCTACACCTTC. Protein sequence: CALWRINYGYTF.

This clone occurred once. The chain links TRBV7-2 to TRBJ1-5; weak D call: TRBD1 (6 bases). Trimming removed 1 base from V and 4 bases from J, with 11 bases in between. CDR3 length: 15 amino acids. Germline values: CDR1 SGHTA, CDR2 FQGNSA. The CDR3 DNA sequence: TGTGCCAGCAGCTTAGAGGACAGTGTTAATCAGCCCCAGCATTTT. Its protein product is CASSLEDSVNQPQHF.

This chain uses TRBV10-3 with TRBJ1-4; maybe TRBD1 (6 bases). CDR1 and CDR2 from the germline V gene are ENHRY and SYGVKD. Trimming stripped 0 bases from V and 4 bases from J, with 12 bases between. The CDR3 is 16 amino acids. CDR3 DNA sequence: TGTGCCATCAGTGAGTCGACAGCAGGGGTTAATGAAAAACTGTTTTTT. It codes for CAISESTAGVNEKLFF.

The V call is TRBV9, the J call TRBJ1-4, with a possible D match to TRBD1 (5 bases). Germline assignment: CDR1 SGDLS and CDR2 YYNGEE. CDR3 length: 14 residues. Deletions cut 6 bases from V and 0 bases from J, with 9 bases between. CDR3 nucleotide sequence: TGTGCCAGCACCGGGGGGTCAACTAATGAAAAACTGTTTTTT. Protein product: CASTGGSTNEKLFF. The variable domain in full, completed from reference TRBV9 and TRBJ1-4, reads DSGVTQTPKHLITATGQRVTLRCSPRSGDLSVYWYQQSLDQGLQFLIQYYNGEERAKGNILERFSAQQFPDLHSELNLSSLELGDSALYFCASTGGSTNEKLFFGSGTQLSVL.

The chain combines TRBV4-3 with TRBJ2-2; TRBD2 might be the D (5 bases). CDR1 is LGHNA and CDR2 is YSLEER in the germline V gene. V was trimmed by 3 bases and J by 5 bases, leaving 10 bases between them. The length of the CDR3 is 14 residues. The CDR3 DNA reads TGCGCCAGCAGCCATGGATCGGGGACCGGGGAGCTGTTTTTT. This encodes CASSHGSGTGELFF.

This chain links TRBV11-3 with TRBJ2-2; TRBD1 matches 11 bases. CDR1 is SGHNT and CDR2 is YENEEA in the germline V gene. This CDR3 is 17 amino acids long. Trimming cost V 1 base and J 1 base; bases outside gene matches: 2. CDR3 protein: CASSLGGQGVNTGELFF. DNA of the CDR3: TGTGCCAGCAGCTTAGGGGGACAGGGGGTGAACACCGGGGAGCTGTTTTTT.

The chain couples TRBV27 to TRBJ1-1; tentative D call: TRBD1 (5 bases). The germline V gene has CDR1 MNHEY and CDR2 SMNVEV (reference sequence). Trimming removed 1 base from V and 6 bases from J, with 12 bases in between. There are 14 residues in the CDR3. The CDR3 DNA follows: TGTGCCAGCAGTTTATTCTCAGGGAGGGCTGAAGCTTTCTTT. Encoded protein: CASSLFSGRAEAFF.

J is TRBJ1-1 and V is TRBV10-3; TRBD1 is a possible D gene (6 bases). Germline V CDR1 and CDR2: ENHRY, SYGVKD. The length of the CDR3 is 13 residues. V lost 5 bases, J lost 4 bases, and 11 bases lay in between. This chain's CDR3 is CAISTGLGTEAFF. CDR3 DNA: TGTGCCATCAGTACAGGGTTGGGCACTGAAGCTTTCTTT.

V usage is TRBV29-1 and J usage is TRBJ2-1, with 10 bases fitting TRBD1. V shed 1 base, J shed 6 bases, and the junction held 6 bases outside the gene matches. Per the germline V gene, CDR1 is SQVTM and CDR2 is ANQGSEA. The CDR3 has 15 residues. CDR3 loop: CSVEARGTGVNEQFF. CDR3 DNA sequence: TGCAGCGTTGAAGCGCGAGGGACAGGGGTCAATGAGCAGTTCTTC.

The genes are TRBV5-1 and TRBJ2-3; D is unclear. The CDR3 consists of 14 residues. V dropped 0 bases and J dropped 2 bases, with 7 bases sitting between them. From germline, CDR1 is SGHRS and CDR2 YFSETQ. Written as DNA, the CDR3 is TGCGCCAGCAGCTTGGACAGACCCACAGATACGCAGTATTTT. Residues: CASSLDRPTDTQYF.

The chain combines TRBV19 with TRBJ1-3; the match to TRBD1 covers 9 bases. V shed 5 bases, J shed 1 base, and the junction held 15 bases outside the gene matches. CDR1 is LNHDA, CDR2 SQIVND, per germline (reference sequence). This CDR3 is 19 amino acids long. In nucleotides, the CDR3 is TGTGCCAGTAGTTCCCCTCCCGGGACAGGGACACGGTCTGGAAACACCATATATTTT. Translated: CASSSPPGTGTRSGNTIYF.

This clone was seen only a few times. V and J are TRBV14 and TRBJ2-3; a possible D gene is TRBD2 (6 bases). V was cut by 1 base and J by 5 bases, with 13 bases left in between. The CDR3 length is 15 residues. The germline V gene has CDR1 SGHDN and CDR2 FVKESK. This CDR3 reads CASSQVTGVGDTQYF. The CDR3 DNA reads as TGTGCCAGCAGCCAAGTGACGGGAGTTGGAGATACGCAGTATTTT.

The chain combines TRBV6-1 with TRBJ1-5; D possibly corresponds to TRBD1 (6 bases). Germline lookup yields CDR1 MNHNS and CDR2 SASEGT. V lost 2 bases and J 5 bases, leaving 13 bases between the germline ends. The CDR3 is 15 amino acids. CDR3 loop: CASSELWGQDQPQHF. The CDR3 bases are TGTGCCAGCAGTGAATTATGGGGGCAGGATCAGCCCCAGCATTTT.

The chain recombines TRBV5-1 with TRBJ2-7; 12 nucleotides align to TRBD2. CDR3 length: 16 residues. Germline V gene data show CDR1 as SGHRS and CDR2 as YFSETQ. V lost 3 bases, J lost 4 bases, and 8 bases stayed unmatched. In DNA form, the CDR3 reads TGCGCCAGCAGCTACCGACTAGCGGGAGTCTCTTACGAGCAGTACTTC. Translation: CASSYRLAGVSYEQYF.

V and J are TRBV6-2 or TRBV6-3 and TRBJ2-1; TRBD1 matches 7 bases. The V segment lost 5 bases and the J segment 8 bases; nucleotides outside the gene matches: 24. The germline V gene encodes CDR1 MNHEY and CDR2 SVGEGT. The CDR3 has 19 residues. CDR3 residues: CASSKGPTGLSLLVDEQFF. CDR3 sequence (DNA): TGTGCCAGCAGTAAGGGTCCGACAGGGCTTTCCCTCCTTGTCGATGAGCAGTTCTTC.

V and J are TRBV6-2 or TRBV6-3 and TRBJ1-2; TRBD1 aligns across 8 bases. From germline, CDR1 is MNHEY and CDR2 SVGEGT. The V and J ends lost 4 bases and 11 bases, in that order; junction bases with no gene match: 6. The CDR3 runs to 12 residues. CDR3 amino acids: CASSFGQGPYTF. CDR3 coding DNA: TGTGCCAGCAGTTTCGGACAGGGACCTTACACCTTC.

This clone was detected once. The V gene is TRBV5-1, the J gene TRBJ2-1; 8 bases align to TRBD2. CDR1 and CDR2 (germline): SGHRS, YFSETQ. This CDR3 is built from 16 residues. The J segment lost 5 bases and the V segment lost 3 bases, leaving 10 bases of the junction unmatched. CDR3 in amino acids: CASSSPTSGPDNEQFF. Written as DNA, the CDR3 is TGCGCCAGCAGCTCACCTACTAGCGGTCCTGACAATGAGCAGTTCTTC.

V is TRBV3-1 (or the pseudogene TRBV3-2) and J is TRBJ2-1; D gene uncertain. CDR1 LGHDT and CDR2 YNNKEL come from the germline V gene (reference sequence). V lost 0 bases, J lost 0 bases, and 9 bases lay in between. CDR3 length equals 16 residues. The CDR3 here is CASSQEPSSSYNEQFF. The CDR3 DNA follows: TGTGCCAGCAGCCAAGAACCCTCGAGCTCCTACAATGAGCAGTTCTTC.

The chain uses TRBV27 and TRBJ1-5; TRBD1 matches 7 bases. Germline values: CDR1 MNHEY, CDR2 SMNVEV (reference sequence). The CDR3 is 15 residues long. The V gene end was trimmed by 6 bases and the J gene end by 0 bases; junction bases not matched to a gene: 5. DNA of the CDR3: TGTGCCAGCAGGGGGGGACAGCATAGCAATCAGCCCCAGCATTTT. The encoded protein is CASRGGQHSNQPQHF.

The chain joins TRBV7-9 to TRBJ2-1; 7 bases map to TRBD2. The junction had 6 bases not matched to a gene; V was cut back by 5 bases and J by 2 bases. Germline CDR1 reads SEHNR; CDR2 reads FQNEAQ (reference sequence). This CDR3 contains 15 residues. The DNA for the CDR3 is TGTGCCAGCAGCCCAAGGACTAGAGCCTACAATGAGCAGTTCTTC. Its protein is CASSPRTRAYNEQFF.

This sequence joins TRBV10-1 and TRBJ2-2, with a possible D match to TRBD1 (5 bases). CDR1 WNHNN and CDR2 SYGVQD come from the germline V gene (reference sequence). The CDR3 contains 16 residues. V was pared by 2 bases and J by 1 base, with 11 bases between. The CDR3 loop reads CASSEPQGLNTGELFF. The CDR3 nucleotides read TGCGCCAGCAGTGAGCCGCAGGGATTGAACACCGGGGAGCTGTTTTTT.

Here the CDR3 DNA reads TGTGCCAGCAGTATCCAGGGGGGCACAGATACGCAGTATTTT. It translates to CASSIQGGTDTQYF. V and J are TRBV2 and TRBJ2-3, with 7 nucleotides matching TRBD1. Per the germline V gene, CDR1 is SNHLY and CDR2 is FYNNEI. Losses at the gene ends were 5 bases for V and 1 base for J; bases not matched to a gene: 3. The CDR3 loop spans 14 amino acids.